The rows below give T cell receptor beta chains drawn from one sample of a study of T cells in Graves' hyperthyroidism and ophthalmopathy. TCRdb re-called the multiplex PCR reads through MiXCR, storing one row per CDR3 protein. The top ten hold 8.2% of the sample, which has hundreds of thousands of distinct CDR3 sequences, 46% seen once. Sample: peripheral blood or thyroid tissue (not recorded which). Receptors originate from a young woman with Graves' hyperthyroidism. Each CDR3 is given with its conserved first and last residue. D genes are given only for firm matches. Size is stated for part of the rows, as once, few or many counts, or as a class when the clone is expanded.

-,14,-,TRBV10-3,TRBJ2-7,TGTGCCGTCGGGGCGGGTGGGGGAACCTACGAGCAGTACTTC,CAVGAGGGTYEQYF
TRBD1,14,-,TRBV19,TRBJ2-7,TGTGCCAGTACCCCGACAGGGGCCGCCTACGAGCAGTACTTC,CASTPTGAAYEQYF
TRBD2,16,-,TRBV2,TRBJ2-5,TGTGCCAGCTCACCATGGCGCCTAGCGGGACAAGAGACCCAGTACTTC,CASSPWRLAGQETQYF
-,11,-,TRBV7-8,TRBJ1-3,TGTGCCTGGACCAGGGGAAACACCATATATTTT,CAWTRGNTIYF
-,13,-,TRBV20-1,TRBJ1-5,TGCAGTGCCCCTGGGTATGACAATCAGCCCCAGCATTTT,CSAPGYDNQPQHF
TRBD2,14,-,TRBV2,TRBJ2-5,TGTGCCAGCACCAGGGCGGGGGGGGATCAGCCCCAGTACTTC,CASTRAGGDQPQYF
-,16,few,TRBV7-2,TRBJ1-4,TGTGCCAGCAGCAAAGAACGGGGACAAGATGGAGAAAAACTGTTTTTT,CASSKERGQDGEKLFF
-,13,many,TRBV7-8,TRBJ1-5,TGTGCCAGCAGCCACGGTAGCAATCAGCCCCAGCATTTT,CASSHGSNQPQHF
-,11,many,TRBV20-1,TRBJ1-4,TGCAGTGCTAGAGACCTAGAAAAACTGTTTTTT,CSARDLEKLFF
-,13,few,TRBV25-1,TRBJ2-7,TGTGCCAGCAGTGAGCGGGACACCTACGAGCAGTACTTC,CASSERDTYEQYF
-,13,many,TRBV14,TRBJ2-7,TGTGCCAGCAGCCAATCTGAGACTGGCGAGCAGTACTTC,CASSQSETGEQYF
-,15,once,TRBV2,TRBJ1-6,TGTGCCAGCAGCCCCGGGAATCTGGGCGGTTCACCCCTCCACTTT,CASSPGNLGGSPLHF
TRBD1,14,-,TRBV15,TRBJ1-5,TGTGCCACCAGCAGGGACAGGGGTTTTCAGCCCCAGCATTTT,CATSRDRGFQPQHF
-,13,few,TRBV2,TRBJ1-2,TGTGCCAGCAGAGATGACCGGCCCTATGGCTACACCTTC,CASRDDRPYGYTF
TRBD1,13,-,TRBV10-3,TRBJ2-7,TGTGCCATCAGTGGGGACAGGGGCTACGAGCAGTACTTC,CAISGDRGYEQYF
TRBD2,15,-,TRBV29-1,TRBJ2-7,TGCAGCGTCGTAGGACTAGCGGGATCCGGGGAGGAGCAGTACTTC,CSVVGLAGSGEEQYF
-,16,few,TRBV7-8,TRBJ2-5,TGTGCCAGCAGCTTACATCGGTTAGCCCGGCGAGAGACCCAGTACTTC,CASSLHRLARRETQYF
-,15,many,TRBV25-1,TRBJ2-7,TGTGCCAGCAGTGAAATAGGGTCGAGGGGCTCCGAGCAGTACTTC,CASSEIGSRGSEQYF
-,13,many,TRBV6-1,TRBJ1-5,TGTGCCAGCAGTGAAGCGCCCCATCAGCCCCAGCATTTT,CASSEAPHQPQHF
-,13,-,TRBV12-3/TRBV12-4,TRBJ1-3,TGTGCCAGCAGACAGCCCTTAGGGAACACCATATATTTT,CASRQPLGNTIYF
TRBD1,15,few,TRBV19,TRBJ1-4,TGTGCCAGTAATCCACGACAGGGCAGAGATGAAAAACTGTTTTTT,CASNPRQGRDEKLFF
TRBD2,15,-,TRBV5-1,TRBJ2-5,TGCGCCAGCAGCTTGGTCGGACTAGTTGCTCAGACCCAGTACTTC,CASSLVGLVAQTQYF
-,15,-,TRBV5-1,TRBJ2-2,TGCGCCAGCAAGTTTACTGAGACGAACACCGGGGAGCTGTTTTTT,CASKFTETNTGELFF
-,11,-,TRBV5-6,TRBJ2-7,TGTGCCAGTGCAGCTAGAAACGAGCAGTACTTC,CASAARNEQYF
TRBD1,15,-,TRBV7-8,TRBJ1-5,TGTGCCAGCAGCCACCAGGACAGGGGTGATCAGCCCCAGCATTTT,CASSHQDRGDQPQHF
-,15,-,TRBV7-6,TRBJ2-5,TGTGCCAGCAGTTACCATCTTAGCGACGCAGAGACCCAGTACTTC,CASSYHLSDAETQYF
-,16,-,TRBV9,TRBJ2-7,TGTGCCAGCTCAAAAAATGGGCGGAGGGAACCCTACGAGCAGTACTTC,CASSKNGRREPYEQYF
-,14,-,TRBV7-9,TRBJ1-2,TGTGCCAGCAGTTCCGGGGAGGGAATAGATGGCTACACCTTC,CASSSGEGIDGYTF
TRBD2,14,few,TRBV19,TRBJ2-7,TGTGCCAGTAGCCCGACTAGCTTTACCTACGAGCAGTACTTC,CASSPTSFTYEQYF
-,16,few,TRBV7-1,TRBJ1-2,TGTGCCAGCAGCTCCCCCCACCGGGACCCGGATGGCGGCTACACCTTC,CASSSPHRDPDGGYTF
-,12,-,TRBV2,TRBJ2-5,TGTGCCAGCAGACTCGACGGGGAGACCCAGTACTTC,CASRLDGETQYF
-,13,-,TRBV6-2/TRBV6-3,TRBJ2-7,TGTGCCAGCAGTTCCTATAGAAACAACGAGCAGTACTTC,CASSSYRNNEQYF
TRBD1,14,-,TRBV20-1,TRBJ1-1,TGCAGTGCTAGAGTCGTGGCAGGGGGCGCTGAAGCTTTCTTT,CSARVVAGGAEAFF
TRBD2,14,few,TRBV10-3,TRBJ2-7,TGTGCCAGCAGACCAAAGTTAGCGGGACCCGAGCAGTACTTC,CASRPKLAGPEQYF
TRBD1,13,few,TRBV5-1,TRBJ1-2,TGCGCCAGCAGCCGGACAGGGTTTAATGGCTACACCTTC,CASSRTGFNGYTF
-,15,-,TRBV7-9,TRBJ1-1,TGTGCCAGCAGCTTATCTGGGGGTGACTTGTACGAAGCTTTCTTT,CASSLSGGDLYEAFF
-,13,few,TRBV20-1,TRBJ1-2,TGCAGTGCTAGAGAAGGGAACGACTATGGCTACACCTTC,CSAREGNDYGYTF
-,14,many,TRBV7-8,TRBJ1-6,TGTGCCAGCAGCATCGCACCGGTAGCTAGACCCCTCCACTTT,CASSIAPVARPLHF
-,14,-,TRBV5-1,TRBJ2-6,TGCGCCAGCACCCTTGATTCCGGGGCCAACGTCCTGACTTTC,CASTLDSGANVLTF
-,15,few,TRBV7-8,TRBJ2-5,TGTGCCAGCAGCTTAGGATTACAGAACCAAGAGACCCAGTACTTC,CASSLGLQNQETQYF
-,17,-,TRBV7-8,TRBJ2-7,TGTGCCAGCACTACGCCCGACTCGGGAGTACCCGACTACGAGCAGTACTTC,CASTTPDSGVPDYEQYF
-,15,many,TRBV7-8,TRBJ1-2,TGTGCCAGCAGCTTAGAGGGGACGCCAAACTATGGCTACACCTTC,CASSLEGTPNYGYTF
-,18,-,TRBV25-1,TRBJ1-2,TGTGCCAGCAGTGCCCCTCCTGTTAGACAAGGGACTAACTATGGCTACACCTTC,CASSAPPVRQGTNYGYTF
-,15,-,TRBV13,TRBJ2-7,TGTGCCAGCAGCTTAAGGCCGGGGTCACCAGGCGAGCAGTACTTC,CASSLRPGSPGEQYF
TRBD1,15,-,TRBV7-6,TRBJ1-2,TGTGCCAGCAGCTTAGCATCAGGGGGCATCTATGGCTACACCTTC,CASSLASGGIYGYTF
-,15,-,TRBV7-9,TRBJ2-5,TGTGCCAGCAGTTTATCGGGGTTTGAACGGGAGACCCAGTACTTC,CASSLSGFERETQYF
TRBD2,13,-,TRBV10-3,TRBJ2-7,TGTGCCATCAGTGAGATCGCTAGCGGGAGCCAGTACTTC,CAISEIASGSQYF